These T cell receptor beta chains were read from a single sample in a study of liver allograft versus peripheral blood T cells. TCRdb itself ran the reads through MiXCR, one entry per CDR3 protein. Seen here are 5,000 to 7,000 distinct CDR3 sequences, 15% to 20% observed once, and the top ten hold about 3%. Source of these receptors: a human patient who had a liver transplant. The graft donor may have contributed some T cells. Both conserved end residues are part of each CDR3. The order of the fields is V gene, D gene, clone size, J gene, CDR3 DNA, CDR3 protein. D genes are given only for firm matches. The size field is filled for only some rows; it gives once, few, many or a size class.

TRBV18,TRBD2,medium-sized,TRBJ2-3,TGTGCCAGCTCACCGTTGGGGACTAGCGGAAATACGCAGTATTTT,CASSPLGTSGNTQYF
TRBV6-2/TRBV6-3,NA,medium-sized,TRBJ1-1,TGTGCCAGCAGTCTCCTGGCGTCGAACACTGAAGCTTTCTTT,CASSLLASNTEAFF
TRBV19,TRBD1,medium-sized,TRBJ1-5,TGTGCCAGTAGTAAGACAGGGAATAGCAATCAGCCCCAGCATTTT,CASSKTGNSNQPQHF
TRBV19,TRBD1,large,TRBJ1-2,TGTGCCAGTAGTAAGGGGGACAGGGCATACGGCTACACCTTC,CASSKGDRAYGYTF
TRBV20-1,NA,few,TRBJ2-3,TGCAGTGCCGCACGACCTAGCATCGGCACAGATACGCAGTATTTT,CSAARPSIGTDTQYF
TRBV28,NA,few,TRBJ1-1,TGTGCCAGCAGTTTCGGGGTTCGCGGCACTGAAGCTTTCTTT,CASSFGVRGTEAFF
TRBV9,TRBD1,few,TRBJ2-1,TGTGCCAGCAGCGTCGAGGGACAGGTTTACAATGAGCAGTTCTTC,CASSVEGQVYNEQFF
TRBV19,NA,medium-sized,TRBJ1-2,TGTGCCAGTAGTACGGCCGACAACTATGGCTACACCTTC,CASSTADNYGYTF
TRBV27,TRBD2,medium-sized,TRBJ2-1,TGTGCCAGCAGTACCCCCAGCGGGAGCACGTTCTTC,CASSTPSGSTFF
TRBV6-5,NA,many,TRBJ2-7,TGTGCCAGCAGTATTGCTCCGGGACCAGTGAGTTACGAGCAGTACTTC,CASSIAPGPVSYEQYF
TRBV19,NA,NA,TRBJ2-2,TGTGCCAGTAGTATAGGGAGCGCGGGTCTTACCGGGGAGCTGTTTTTT,CASSIGSAGLTGELFF
TRBV11-3,TRBD2,NA,TRBJ2-1,TGTGCCAGCAGCCCCCACGGGAGCGGGGGGGCCTTGAAGAATGAGCAGTTCTTC,CASSPHGSGGALKNEQFF
TRBV28,TRBD1,NA,TRBJ2-7,TGTGCCAGCAGCCTGACAGGGACCTTGAAATACGAGCAGTACTTC,CASSLTGTLKYEQYF
TRBV2,TRBD2,NA,TRBJ2-5,TGTGCCAGCAGTGAATCGCGACTAGCGGGGCAAGAGACCCAGTACTTC,CASSESRLAGQETQYF
TRBV15,NA,medium-sized,TRBJ2-3,TGTGCCACCAGCAGAGGTGATTCCAGCACAGATACGCAGTATTTT,CATSRGDSSTDTQYF
TRBV29-1,NA,medium-sized,TRBJ1-3,TGCAGCGTTCAGGCATTCTCTGGAAACACCATATATTTT,CSVQAFSGNTIYF
TRBV12-3/TRBV12-4,NA,few,TRBJ2-1,TGTGCCAGCAGTTTAGAGCGAGGTGGGCAGTTCTTC,CASSLERGGQFF
TRBV5-6,NA,NA,TRBJ2-1,TGTGCCAGCAGCTTGGGTGTGGCGGACAATGAGCAGTTCTTC,CASSLGVADNEQFF
TRBV7-3,NA,few,TRBJ2-3,TGTGCCAGCAGCTTGGACAGTGGCTATGATACGCAGTATTTT,CASSLDSGYDTQYF
TRBV11-2,TRBD1,few,TRBJ2-7,TGTGCCAGCAGCTTAACAGGGGGCGCATCCTACGAGCAGTACTTC,CASSLTGGASYEQYF
TRBV28,NA,NA,TRBJ2-7,TGTGCCAGCAGTCACGGGCCCTACGAGCAGTACTTC,CASSHGPYEQYF
TRBV12-3/TRBV12-4,NA,few,TRBJ2-2,TGTGCCAGCAGTAAAAGACTGGCCACCGGGGAGCTGTTTTTT,CASSKRLATGELFF
TRBV27,TRBD2,NA,TRBJ2-5,TGTGCCAGCAGTTTTAGCGGGAGGGCCTGGGAGACCCAGTACTTC,CASSFSGRAWETQYF
TRBV6-2/TRBV6-3,TRBD1,medium-sized,TRBJ1-5,TGTGCCAGCAGCGACAGGGCGCTAAATCAGCCCCAGCATTTT,CASSDRALNQPQHF
TRBV29-1,NA,medium-sized,TRBJ2-2,TGCAGCGTTGAAGCTCTAGATCCGAACACCGGGGAGCTGTTTTTT,CSVEALDPNTGELFF
TRBV10-2,NA,many,TRBJ1-1,TGCGCCAGCAGAACCCGGGACACCAGTGAAGCTTTCTTT,CASRTRDTSEAFF
TRBV10-3,TRBD2,many,TRBJ2-5,TGTGCCATCAGTGAATTAGCGGGGGGACCAGAGACCCAGTACTTC,CAISELAGGPETQYF
TRBV30,NA,medium-sized,TRBJ1-6,TGTGCCTGGAGTGTACGCAAGGGGGAAGCCTATAATTCACCCCTCCACTTT,CAWSVRKGEAYNSPLHF
TRBV5-4,TRBD1,NA,TRBJ2-7,TGTGCCAGCAGCCGGACAGGTTCGGGCTACGAGCAGTACTTC,CASSRTGSGYEQYF
TRBV27,TRBD2,medium-sized,TRBJ2-1,TGTGCCAGCAGTACAGGGACTAGCGGGAATAGCTATGAGCAGTTCTTC,CASSTGTSGNSYEQFF
TRBV19,TRBD1,few,TRBJ2-7,TGTGCCAGTAGGCCTACAGGGGGCGGCTACGAGCAGTACTTC,CASRPTGGGYEQYF
TRBV7-9,NA,NA,TRBJ1-3,TGTGCCAGCAGCTTAGAAGAAAACACCATATATTTT,CASSLEENTIYF
TRBV6-1,NA,NA,TRBJ1-1,TGTGCCAGCAGTGTCGGGACCCTAAATATCACTGAAGCTTTCTTT,CASSVGTLNITEAFF
TRBV7-9,NA,few,TRBJ1-1,TGTGCCAGCAGCCTCATCGAGGGGGGGAACACTGAAGCTTTCTTT,CASSLIEGGNTEAFF
TRBV10-3,TRBD1,medium-sized,TRBJ1-2,TGTGCCATCAGGGGACAGCTCCGAAGGGCTAACTATGGCTACACCTTC,CAIRGQLRRANYGYTF
TRBV11-2,NA,NA,TRBJ1-1,TGTGCCAGCAACCGGTTATTCGGGGGCGAGACCACTGAAGCTTTCTTT,CASNRLFGGETTEAFF
TRBV24-1,NA,medium-sized,TRBJ1-1,TGTGCCACCAGTGATGGACCCACAGGAAAAGCTTTCTTT,CATSDGPTGKAFF
TRBV9,TRBD2,NA,TRBJ2-3,TGTGCCAGCAGCGTCATAGCGGGAATCGTCACAGATACGCAGTATTTT,CASSVIAGIVTDTQYF
TRBV24-1,NA,medium-sized,TRBJ1-4,TGTGCCACCAGTTCGGGGACGGTGAATGAAAAACTGTTTTTT,CATSSGTVNEKLFF
TRBV11-1,TRBD1,medium-sized,TRBJ2-3,TGTGCCAGCAGCCATTATACGTTCGGACAGGGGGTGGAAGATACGCAGTATTTT,CASSHYTFGQGVEDTQYF
TRBV28,NA,NA,TRBJ2-1,TGTGCCAGCAGTCCCACAGCGGACACAGTTTACAATGAGCAGTTCTTC,CASSPTADTVYNEQFF
TRBV20-1,TRBD1,NA,TRBJ2-5,TGCAGTGCGGACCCGGGACAGGGGAAAGAGACCCAGTACTTC,CSADPGQGKETQYF
TRBV18,TRBD2,many,TRBJ2-5,TGTGCCAGCTCACCACCGGGACTAGTAGGGCAGACCCAGTACTTC,CASSPPGLVGQTQYF